Below, 9 T cell receptor beta chains from the same sample are listed, as sequenced in a study of cytomegalovirus exposure and HLA in healthy donors. The PCR contained 60 Vbeta and 13 Jbeta primers. Assay: immunoSEQ multiplex PCR; the TCRdb copy retains only in-frame clones and omits some. The sample contains 150,000 to 200,000 clones, 75% to 85% of which appear only once. The specimen was PBMCs. The receptors derive from a man younger than 35 in good health and CMV-seronegative.

The V gene is TRBV7-3, the J gene TRBJ2-3, with D possibly TRBD1 on 6 matching bases. Germline V gene data show CDR1 as SGHTA and CDR2 as FQGTGA. V lost 5 bases, J lost 6 bases, and 15 bases lay in between. The CDR3 is made up of 14 amino acids. The CDR3 DNA sequence: TGTGCCAGCAGCGCTAGACAGGCATTGGATACGCAGTATTTT. Protein sequence: CASSARQALDTQYF.

The chain has TRBV7-8 and TRBJ2-5; TRBD2 agrees at 9 bases. The CDR3 is made up of 17 amino acids. Germline CDR1 SGHVS, CDR2 FQNEAQ. The V segment lost 0 bases and the J segment 5 bases; nucleotides outside the gene matches: 10. CDR3 nucleotides: TGTGCCAGCAGCTTAGCGAGGCCTAGCGGGGTGAAGGAGACCCAGTACTTC. It codes for CASSLARPSGVKETQYF. Using reference TRBV7-8 and TRBJ2-5 for the parts outside the CDR3, the full variable domain is GAGVSQSPRYKVAKRGQDVALRCDPISGHVSLFWYQQALGQGPEFLTYFQNEAQLDKSGLPSDRFFAERPEGSVSTLKIQRTQQEDSAVYLCASSLARPSGVKETQYFGPGTRLLVL.

CDR3 residues: CASSEAPGHAENSPLHF. The CDR3 DNA is TGTGCCAGCAGTGAGGCTCCGGGACATGCGGAAAATTCACCCCTCCACTTT. V and J are TRBV6-1 and TRBJ1-6, with TRBD1 as a possible D gene (6 bases). Trimming cost V 3 bases and J 7 bases, with 19 bases left between them. This CDR3 spans 17 amino acids. In germline, CDR1 is MNHNS, CDR2 SASEGT.

Worth noting for this clone: At one of its ends the junction is not consistent with the germline gene, which may arise from a read error. The rearrangement links TRBV7-7 to TRBJ2-7, with 9 bases lining up with TRBD1. The CDR3 totals 13 residues. From germline, CDR1 is SSHAT and CDR2 FNYEAQ (reference sequence). The CDR3, as DNA: TGTGCTAGCAGCCAGGACAGGGGATTTGAGCAGTACTTC. It encodes CASSQDRGFEQYF.

V usage is TRBV5-1 and J usage is TRBJ2-3, with D possibly being TRBD2 (6 bases). With 0 bases removed from V and 2 bases from J, the gap between germline ends came to 7 bases. This CDR3 comprises 14 residues. Per germline, CDR1 SGHRS and CDR2 YFSETQ. The CDR3: CASSLERVTDTQYF. The DNA of the CDR3 is TGCGCCAGCAGCTTGGAGCGGGTCACAGATACGCAGTATTTT.

This clone appeared a few times. The chain recombines TRBV27 with TRBJ1-1; D is undetermined. V gave up 3 bases and J gave up 0 bases, with 11 bases separating them. Germline values: CDR1 MNHEY, CDR2 SMNVEV (reference sequence). The CDR3 consists of 15 residues. The CDR3: CASSLGERMNTEAFF. DNA of the CDR3: TGTGCCAGCAGTTTGGGAGAGCGGATGAACACTGAAGCTTTCTTT.

The chain carries TRBV30 and TRBJ2-1, with 8 bases matching TRBD2. The germline CDR1 and CDR2 sequences are GTSNPN and SVGIG (reference sequence). The CDR3 is 17 residues long. J was trimmed by 2 bases and V by 5 bases; bases with no gene match: 14. The CDR3 protein is CAWSFPATGGAYNEQFF. CDR3 coding DNA: TGTGCCTGGTCCTTCCCTGCCACGGGGGGGGCCTACAATGAGCAGTTCTTC.

The rearrangement joins TRBV28 to TRBJ1-4; no clear D gene. With 6 bases removed from V and 15 bases from J, the gap between germline ends came to 17 bases. The CDR3 runs 12 residues. CDR1 and CDR2 (germline): MDHEN, SYDVKM. The CDR3 DNA follows: TGTGCCAGCAGCGCATCAACGAAACGGGTGTTTTTT. This gives the protein CASSASTKRVFF. The full variable domain, rest sourced from reference TRBV28 and TRBJ1-4, is DVKVTQSSRYLVKRTGEKVFLECVQDMDHENMFWYRQDPGLGLRLIYFSYDVKMKEKGDIPEGYSVSREKKERFSLILESASTNQTSMYLCASSASTKRVFFGSGTQLSVL.

This clone was counted between two and nine times. V is TRBV14 and J is TRBJ2-7; no clear D gene. The CDR3 is 11 residues long. Germline V gene lookup returns CDR1 SGHDN and CDR2 FVKESK. Trimming removed 3 bases at V and 3 bases at J, with 3 bases between. Written as DNA, the CDR3 is TGTGCCAGCAGCCACAACTACGAGCAGTACTTC. Translating it yields CASSHNYEQYF.